This paragraph covers one TCR beta chain sequence. The antigen is not known. Using a J-beta primer mix together with a sample-barcoded 5' primer, a second PCR was run for roughly 6 to 12 cycles. TCRdb redid the calling of the 5' RACE reads with MiXCR, one entry per CDR3 protein. Here the sample spans hundreds of thousands of distinct CDR3 sequences, under 65% being singletons. The CDR3 runs to 14 residues. V shed 0 bases and J 4 bases; nucleotides not matched to a gene: 3. The germline V gene has CDR1 SGHRS and CDR2 YFSETQ. This sample is part of a study of blood T cells in healthy people across ages. Across the whole study: Template switching picked up about one barcoded beta molecule for each two T cells.

Study results and limitations: The long-lived group displayed more naive CD4+ cells, plus higher diversity, than the aged donors did.

This receptor was identified in a woman over 75 in good health. Sequenced input: blood. V is TRBV5-1 and J is TRBJ2-5; 7 positions agree with TRBD2. CDR3 in amino acids: CASSLAGGLETQYF. The CDR3 nucleotides are TGCGCCAGCAGCTTGGCGGGAGGTTTAGAGACCCAGTACTTC. Complete variable domain (other parts from reference TRBV5-1 and TRBJ2-5): KAGVTQTPRYLIKTRGQQVTLSCSPISGHRSVSWYQQTPGQGLQFLFEYFSETQRNKGNFPGRFSGRQFSNSRSEMNVSTLELGDSALYLCASSLAGGLETQYFGPGTRLLVL.